The rows below give T cell receptor beta chains drawn from one sample of a study of beta chain features in type 1 diabetes. Clones were sequenced by immunoSEQ multiplex PCR, and TCRdb holds only the in-frame ones, with some missing. The sample holds a few hundred thousand clones; approximately 11% are singletons and the top ten take around 0.017%. Specimen: naive CD4+ T cells from blood. The receptors here all came from a young man with type 1 diabetes. Each CDR3 is given with its conserved first and last residue. A D gene is named only where the DNA matches it firmly. Clone size appears in some rows only: once, few, many, or a class for an expanded clone.

TRBV23-1	NA	NA	TRBJ2-3	TGCGCCAGCCGGCGAGAGGTTAGCACAGATACGCAGTATTTT	CASRREVSTDTQYF
TRBV18	few	TRBD1	TRBJ1-6	TGTGCCAGCTCACCCCCGGGACAGGGCTATTCACCCCTCCACTTT	CASSPPGQGYSPLHF
TRBV9	NA	TRBD2	TRBJ2-1	TGTGCCAGCAGCCTTACTAGCGGGGGGGTGAATGAGCAGTTCTTC	CASSLTSGGVNEQFF
TRBV6-6	NA	TRBD1	TRBJ1-5	TGTGCCAGCAGAGGGCCGGGACAGGGGGATCAGCCCCAGCATTTT	CASRGPGQGDQPQHF
TRBV5-6	few	NA	TRBJ2-5	TGTGCCAGCAGCTTGCCGGGGAACCAAGAGACCCAGTACTTC	CASSLPGNQETQYF
TRBV4-2	NA	NA	TRBJ1-2	TGTGCCAGCAGCTTGCCGGAGTTCTATGGCTACACCTTC	CASSLPEFYGYTF
TRBV5-6	few	NA	TRBJ2-1	TGTGCCAGCAGCTTGGGATGGAGGTTTGAGCAGTTCTTC	CASSLGWRFEQFF
TRBV9	NA	TRBD2	TRBJ2-3	TGTGCCAGCAGCCCCCGGACTAGCGGCACAGATACGCAGTATTTT	CASSPRTSGTDTQYF
TRBV4-2	few	NA	TRBJ2-5	TGTGCCAGCAGCCAAGATCTCCTCCGAGAGACCCAGTACTTC	CASSQDLLRETQYF
TRBV10-3	NA	TRBD2	TRBJ2-3	TGTGCCATCAGTGAAGCGGGGAGCACAGATACGCAGTATTTT	CAISEAGSTDTQYF
TRBV6-6	few	TRBD1	TRBJ1-5	TGTGCCAGCAGTTACTCCGGACAGGGGAGCAATCAGCCCCAGCATTTT	CASSYSGQGSNQPQHF
TRBV7-8	NA	TRBD1	TRBJ2-5	TGTGCCAGCAGCCCATACAGGGGGCGGCAAGAGACCCAGTACTTC	CASSPYRGRQETQYF
TRBV19	few	TRBD1	TRBJ1-2	TGTGCCAGTAGTTCCGGGACAGCGAGCCGATATGGCTACACCTTC	CASSSGTASRYGYTF
TRBV11-2	NA	NA	TRBJ2-5	TGTGCCAGCAGCTTATATCGGTGGAGGGGACAAGAGACCCAGTACTTC	CASSLYRWRGQETQYF
TRBV7-2	few	NA	TRBJ2-3	TGTGCCAGCAGCTTAGGGTCCAAGCACAGAGATACGCAGTATTTT	CASSLGSKHRDTQYF
TRBV5-1	NA	NA	TRBJ2-2	TGCGCCAGCAGCTTGGTGGCAGTGGCGAACACCGGGGAGCTGTTTTTT	CASSLVAVANTGELFF
TRBV9	few	TRBD1	TRBJ2-3	TGTGCCAGCACCGGGGGACAGGGGATGTCGGATACGCAGTATTTT	CASTGGQGMSDTQYF
TRBV29-1	few	NA	TRBJ2-2	TGCAGCGTCCGACAAGGGGGGGGCACCGGGGAGCTGTTTTTT	CSVRQGGGTGELFF
TRBV30	few	TRBD1	TRBJ1-6	TGTGCCTGCCTGACAGGGACTTCTTCACCCCTCCACTTT	CACLTGTSSPLHF
TRBV6-5	few	TRBD1	TRBJ2-7	TGTGCCAGCAGTTCCACTCACACAGGGGCCCACGAGCAGTACTTC	CASSSTHTGAHEQYF
TRBV18	few	NA	TRBJ2-7	TGTGCCAGCTCACCACCGTCGGTATACGAGCAGTACTTC	CASSPPSVYEQYF
TRBV4-2	NA	TRBD2	TRBJ2-1	TGTGCCAGCAGCCAAGAAGGGGGGACTAGCGGTCACAATGAGCAGTTCTTC	CASSQEGGTSGHNEQFF
TRBV15	few	NA	TRBJ1-5	TGTGCCACCAGCATGAGACAGAATCAGCCCCAGCATTTT	CATSMRQNQPQHF